This passage covers 20 T cell receptor beta chains from one sample sequenced in a study of neurological immune-mediated disorders. One entry per CDR3 protein results from TCRdb running MiXCR on the 5' RACE reads. This repertoire shows some 65,000 distinct CDR3 sequences, approximately 4.2% found once; its top ten account for roughly 2.7%. Sequencing used PBMCs. The receptors originated from a man aged 50 to 59 with multiple sclerosis.

This clonotype was observed at least ten times. This chain links TRBV5-1 with TRBJ2-2, with 9 nucleotides matching TRBD1. CDR3 length equals 14 residues. Trimming cost V 5 bases and J 3 bases; bases outside gene matches: 2. Looked up from germline, CDR1 is SGHRS and CDR2 is YFSETQ. The CDR3 is CASRDRGHTGELFF. CDR3 sequence (DNA): TGCGCCAGCAGGGACAGGGGTCACACCGGGGAGCTGTTTTTT.

This clonotype is deemed medium-sized. The gene calls are TRBV29-1 and TRBJ2-7, with TRBD1 matching over 9 bases. Per germline, CDR1 SQVTM and CDR2 ANQGSEA. CDR3 length equals 13 residues. J was trimmed by 6 bases and V by 7 bases; bases with no gene match: 10. The CDR3 nucleotides are TGCAGCGGGGGACAGGGCGCTATCTCCGAGCAGTACTTC. This codes for CSGGQGAISEQYF.

This clonotype was counted ten times or more. The CDR3 nucleotides read TGTGCCAGCAGCTCCGCCATCGAGACCCAGTACTTC. Translation: CASSSAIETQYF. J is TRBJ2-5 and V is TRBV7-2; D unclear. The CDR3 has 12 amino acids. The V end was cut by 4 bases, the J end by 5 bases, with 8 bases between. Germline V lookup: CDR1 SGHTA, CDR2 FQGNSA.

This clonotype was observed at least ten times. The gene calls are TRBV6-2 or TRBV6-3 and TRBJ1-6; no definite D call. Trimming pared 10 bases from V and 6 bases from J, leaving 13 bases between. The CDR3 is 13 amino acids. The germline V gene encodes CDR1 MNHEY and CDR2 SVGEGT. This chain's CDR3 is CATGWTINSPLHF. The CDR3 DNA is TGTGCCACCGGATGGACCATTAATTCACCCCTCCACTTT.

This clonotype was picked up many times. The J gene is TRBJ2-7, the V gene TRBV18, with 8 bases fitting TRBD1. V gave up 2 bases and J gave up 6 bases; unmatched junction bases: 6. Germline V gene sequence: CDR1 KGHSH, CDR2 LQKENI. This CDR3 has 14 amino acids. CDR3 bases: TGTGCCAGCTCACCAACGGCAGGGGGCTCCGAGCAGTACTTC. Amino acid sequence: CASSPTAGGSEQYF. The complete variable domain, with remaining parts taken from reference TRBV18 and TRBJ2-7, reads NAGVMQNPRHLVRRRGQEARLRCSPMKGHSHVYWYRQLPEEGLKFMVYLQKENIIDESGMPKERFSAEFPKEGPSILRIQQVVRGDSAAYFCASSPTAGGSEQYFGPGTRLTVT.

This clonotype has a count of ten or more. The chain combines TRBV6-1 with TRBJ2-4; no clear D gene. V gave up 3 bases and J gave up 0 bases, with 12 bases separating them. CDR1 is MNHNS and CDR2 is SASEGT in the germline V gene. The CDR3 is 16 residues long. Here the CDR3 DNA reads TGTGCCAGCAGTGATGAGCTGCTTCTAGCCAAAAACATTCAGTACTTC. This sequence encodes CASSDELLLAKNIQYF.

In its sample, this clonotype was seen a few times. The chain links TRBV28 to TRBJ1-6; D is possibly TRBD1 (6 bases). The CDR3 spans 14 residues. V lost 4 bases and J 8 bases, leaving 12 bases between the germline ends. Per germline, CDR1 MDHEN and CDR2 SYDVKM. CDR3 sequence: CASSSGAGDSPLHF. In DNA, the CDR3 is TGTGCCAGCAGTTCAGGGGCCGGGGATTCACCCCTCCACTTT.

This clonotype has a count of ten or more. The CDR3 DNA reads TGTGCCAGCAGAGGGAAGGGGGTTGTCAATCAGCCCCAGCATTTT. Translation: CASRGKGVVNQPQHF. The J gene is TRBJ1-5, the V gene TRBV6-1, with a weak D call TRBD1 (6 bases). The germline V gene has CDR1 MNHNS and CDR2 SASEGT. The CDR3 runs to 15 residues. V was trimmed by 6 bases and J by 3 bases, leaving 15 bases between them.

The V call is TRBV20-1, the J call TRBJ2-3; possible D gene TRBD2, 5 bases. Germline V gene data show CDR1 as DFQATT and CDR2 as SNEGSKA (reference sequence). V was pared by 3 bases and J by 6 bases, with 13 bases between. The CDR3 runs 13 residues. CDR3 protein: CSASGMTGDTQYF. The CDR3 DNA reads as TGCAGTGCTAGCGGGATGACGGGGGATACGCAGTATTTT.

This clonotype occurred many times. V usage is TRBV11-2 and J usage is TRBJ2-5; a possible D gene is TRBD1 (6 bases). V lost 1 base to trimming and J lost 0 bases, with 12 bases between them. From germline, CDR1 is SGHAT and CDR2 FQNNGV. This CDR3 comprises 16 residues. The DNA of the CDR3 is TGTGCCAGCAGCTTAGTGATGGGGGCCAACCAAGAGACCCAGTACTTC. Its protein product is CASSLVMGANQETQYF.

To note about this clonotype: This may come from a read error, since a much larger clone is one base off. Without the conserved terminal phenylalanine or tryptophan, this CDR3 likely stems from a read error. The DNA is left out, because the CDR3 cannot be placed on it with certainty; the CDR3 is given as TCRdb lists it. CDR3 region: CASSQGRKIY. The rearrangement links TRBV14 to TRBJ1-1. Germline loops: CDR1 SGHDN, CDR2 FVKESK. The CDR3 spans 10 residues, counting both ends.

The sample holds many counts of this clonotype. J is TRBJ2-1 and V is TRBV9; no reliable D call. Germline CDR1 and CDR2: SGDLS and YYNGEE. This CDR3 region has 16 residues. V lost 4 bases, J lost 0 bases, and 14 bases lay in between. CDR3 in amino acids: CASSQKTVSSYNEQFF. The CDR3 DNA sequence: TGTGCCAGCAGCCAGAAGACGGTGAGCTCCTACAATGAGCAGTTCTTC.

There are many counts of this clonotype. V gene TRBV29-1 combines with J gene TRBJ2-1, with 8 positions matching TRBD1. CDR1 SQVTM and CDR2 ANQGSEA come from the germline V gene. CDR3 length equals 12 residues. With V trimmed by 4 bases and J by 6 bases, 2 bases remained unmatched. CDR3 protein: CSVGQGTNEQFF. CDR3 DNA: TGCAGCGTTGGACAGGGGACCAATGAGCAGTTCTTC.

This clonotype has a handful of counts. The V call is TRBV6-6, the J call TRBJ1-5, with D unresolved. Germline CDR1 is MNHNY and CDR2 is SVGAGI (reference sequence). V lost 6 bases and J 0 bases, leaving 12 bases between the germline ends. CDR3 size: 15 residues. CDR3: CASSRTDYSNQPQHF. DNA of the CDR3: TGTGCCAGCAGCCGGACGGACTATAGCAATCAGCCCCAGCATTTT.

This clonotype showed up many times. This chain joins TRBV24-1 and TRBJ2-1, with 9 positions matching TRBD1. Trimming removed 7 bases from V and 5 bases from J; junction bases left unmatched: 11. CDR3 size: 16 residues. Looked up from germline, CDR1 is KGHDR and CDR2 is SFDVKD. The CDR3 spells CATRAPGQGAHNEQFF. CDR3 coding DNA: TGTGCCACCAGAGCTCCGGGACAGGGCGCCCACAATGAGCAGTTCTTC.

To note about this clonotype: Germline is not matched at one junction end, which may reflect a read error. The chain couples TRBV12-3 or TRBV12-4 to TRBJ1-6; 9 nucleotides match TRBD1. The CDR3 spans 15 residues. CDR3 residues: CASSPRTGAHSPLNF. The CDR3 nucleotides read TGTGCCAGCAGTCCCCGGACAGGGGCCCATTCACCCCTCAACTTT.

This clonotype was found a few times. This rearrangement joins TRBV5-1 to TRBJ2-2; no clear D gene. V lost 2 bases to trimming and J lost 4 bases, with 9 bases between them. The CDR3 is 14 residues long. CDR1 and CDR2 (germline): SGHRS, YFSETQ. The CDR3 spells CASSFLESTGELFF. The CDR3 region has the DNA TGCGCCAGCAGCTTCCTAGAGTCCACCGGGGAGCTGTTTTTT. Looking up the rest from reference TRBV5-1 and TRBJ2-2 gives the full variable domain: KAGVTQTPRYLIKTRGQQVTLSCSPISGHRSVSWYQQTPGQGLQFLFEYFSETQRNKGNFPGRFSGRQFSNSRSEMNVSTLELGDSALYLCASSFLESTGELFFGEGSRLTVL.

This clonotype showed up many times. This chain connects TRBV6-5 to TRBJ1-5; weak D call: TRBD1 (5 bases). In germline, CDR1 is MNHEY, CDR2 SVGAGI. CDR3 length equals 18 residues. V lost 5 bases and J 6 bases, leaving 26 bases between the germline ends. CDR3 in amino acids: CASSGIPILGRVGQPQHF. Here the CDR3 DNA reads TGTGCCAGCAGTGGGATCCCGATTCTTGGCAGGGTCGGTCAGCCCCAGCATTTT.

This clonotype has ten or more counts. The rearrangement joins TRBV3-1 to TRBJ2-3, with D perhaps matching TRBD2 (6 bases). CDR3 size: 16 residues. Germline V CDR1 and CDR2: LGHDT, YNNKEL (reference sequence). V was cut by 4 bases and J by 2 bases, with 16 bases left in between. The CDR3 nucleotides are TGTGCCAGCAGCCGGCGCCGGGACTGGACCACAGATACGCAGTATTTT. Translation: CASSRRRDWTTDTQYF.

In its sample, this clonotype was seen many times. The chain combines TRBV5-4 with TRBJ2-7, with TRBD1 as a possible D gene (5 bases). This CDR3 contains 16 residues. Looked up from germline, CDR1 is SGHNT and CDR2 is YYREEE (reference sequence). The V end lost 4 bases, the J end lost 0 bases, and 17 bases lay between the germline ends. The CDR3 is CASSEYRTPSSYEQYV. CDR3 DNA: TGTGCCAGCAGCGAATACAGGACCCCGAGCTCCTACGAGCAGTACGTC.